Below, one T cell receptor (beta chain) is given with its context. The antigen remains undetermined. Trimming cost V 0 bases and J 6 bases; bases outside gene matches: 12. There are 18 residues in the CDR3. Germline CDR1 and CDR2: MGHRA and YSYEKL. The sample comes from a study of beta chain features in type 1 diabetes. Overall study findings and caveats: Patients with Type 1 diabetes showed moderately but significantly shorter TCRB CDR3s in all four CD4+ subsets.

Reverse transcribing all isolated RNA meant expressed TCRB transcripts were sequenced. The table came from immunoSEQ multiplex PCR; TCRdb's copy has only in-frame clones and leaves some out. The top ten hold approximately 0.022% of the sample, which has approximately 730,000 clones, around an eighth seen once. The chain employs TRBV4-1 and TRBJ2-3; 10 bases line up with TRBD2. The sequence came from a man aged 18-30 years with type 1 diabetes. The sample comprised naive CD4+ T cells from blood. CDR3 sequence (DNA): TGCGCCAGCAGCCAAGATCAGGGGCTAGCGGGGGAACTGGATACGCAGTATTTT. Translation: CASSQDQGLAGELDTQYF.